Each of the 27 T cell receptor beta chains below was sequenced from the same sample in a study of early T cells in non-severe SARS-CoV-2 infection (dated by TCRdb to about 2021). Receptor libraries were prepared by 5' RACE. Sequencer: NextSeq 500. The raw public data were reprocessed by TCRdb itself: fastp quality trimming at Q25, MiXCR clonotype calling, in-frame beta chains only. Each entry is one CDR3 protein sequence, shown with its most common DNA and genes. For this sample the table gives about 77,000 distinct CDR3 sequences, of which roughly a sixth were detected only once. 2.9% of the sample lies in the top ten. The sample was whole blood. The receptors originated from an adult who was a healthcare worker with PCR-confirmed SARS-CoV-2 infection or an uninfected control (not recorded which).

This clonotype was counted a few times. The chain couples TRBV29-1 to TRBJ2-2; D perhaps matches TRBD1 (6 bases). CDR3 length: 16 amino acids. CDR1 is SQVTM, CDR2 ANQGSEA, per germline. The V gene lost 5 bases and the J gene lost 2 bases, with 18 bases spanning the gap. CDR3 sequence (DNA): TGCAGCGTTACAGGCCTCCGGGACACCAACACCGGGGAGCTGTTTTTT. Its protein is CSVTGLRDTNTGELFF.

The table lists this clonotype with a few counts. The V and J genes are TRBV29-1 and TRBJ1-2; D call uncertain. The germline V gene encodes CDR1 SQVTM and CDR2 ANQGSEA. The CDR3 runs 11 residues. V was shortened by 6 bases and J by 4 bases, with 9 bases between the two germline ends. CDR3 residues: CSVFSAYGYTF. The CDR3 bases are TGCAGCGTGTTTTCCGCCTATGGCTACACCTTC.

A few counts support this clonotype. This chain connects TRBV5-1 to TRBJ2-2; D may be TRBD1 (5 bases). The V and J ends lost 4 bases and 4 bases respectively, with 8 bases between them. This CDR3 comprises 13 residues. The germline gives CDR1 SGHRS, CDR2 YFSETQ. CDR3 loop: CASSVTVTGELFF. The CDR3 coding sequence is TGCGCCAGCAGCGTGACAGTCACCGGGGAGCTGTTTTTT.

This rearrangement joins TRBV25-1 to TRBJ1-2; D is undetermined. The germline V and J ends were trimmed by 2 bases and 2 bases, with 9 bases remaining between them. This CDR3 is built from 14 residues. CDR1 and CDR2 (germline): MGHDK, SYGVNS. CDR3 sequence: CASSEIDPNYGYTF. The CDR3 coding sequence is TGTGCCAGCAGTGAAATAGACCCAAACTATGGCTACACCTTC.

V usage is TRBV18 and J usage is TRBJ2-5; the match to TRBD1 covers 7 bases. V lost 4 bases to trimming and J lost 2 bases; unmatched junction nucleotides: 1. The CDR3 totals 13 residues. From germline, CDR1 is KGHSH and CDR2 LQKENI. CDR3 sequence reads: CASSRTGQETQYF. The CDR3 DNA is TGTGCCAGCTCACGGACAGGTCAAGAGACCCAGTACTTC.

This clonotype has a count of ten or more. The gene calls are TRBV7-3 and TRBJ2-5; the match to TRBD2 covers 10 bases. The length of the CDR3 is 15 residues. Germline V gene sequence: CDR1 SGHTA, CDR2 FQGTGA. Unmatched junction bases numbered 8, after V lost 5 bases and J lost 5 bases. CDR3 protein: CASSASGGAWETQYF. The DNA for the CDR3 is TGTGCCAGCAGCGCCAGCGGGGGGGCCTGGGAGACCCAGTACTTC.

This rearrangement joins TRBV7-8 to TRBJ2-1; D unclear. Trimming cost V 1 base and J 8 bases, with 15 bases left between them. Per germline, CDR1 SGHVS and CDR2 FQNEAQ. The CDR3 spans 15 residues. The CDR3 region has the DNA TGTGCCAGCAGCTTAGTCGAGTCCTGGTTGGATGAGCAGTTCTTC. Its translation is CASSLVESWLDEQFF.

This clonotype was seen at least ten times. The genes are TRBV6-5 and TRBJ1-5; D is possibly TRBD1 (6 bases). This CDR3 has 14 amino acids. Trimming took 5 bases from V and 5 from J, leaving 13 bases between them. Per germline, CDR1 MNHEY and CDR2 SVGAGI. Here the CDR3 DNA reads TGTGCCAGCAGTGACGGACAGTTCCATCAGCCCCAGCATTTT. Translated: CASSDGQFHQPQHF.

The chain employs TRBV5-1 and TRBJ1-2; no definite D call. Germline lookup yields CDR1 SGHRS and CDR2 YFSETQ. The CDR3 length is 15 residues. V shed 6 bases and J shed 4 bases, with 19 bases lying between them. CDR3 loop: CASTLDLEQSYGYTF. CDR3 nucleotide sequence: TGCGCCAGCACCCTAGATTTGGAGCAGTCCTATGGCTACACCTTC.

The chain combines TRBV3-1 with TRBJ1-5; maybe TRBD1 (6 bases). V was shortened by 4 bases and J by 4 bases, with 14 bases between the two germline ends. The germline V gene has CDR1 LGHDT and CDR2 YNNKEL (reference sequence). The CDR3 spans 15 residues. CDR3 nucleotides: TGTGCCAGCAGCCCTTTGGGGGGGCCAAATCAGCCCCAGCATTTT. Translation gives CASSPLGGPNQPQHF.

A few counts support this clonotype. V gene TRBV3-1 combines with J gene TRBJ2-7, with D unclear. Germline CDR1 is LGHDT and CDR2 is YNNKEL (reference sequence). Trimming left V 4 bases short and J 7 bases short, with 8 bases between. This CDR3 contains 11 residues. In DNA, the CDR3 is TGTGCCAGCAGCCGGGTGGGGGAGCAGTACTTC. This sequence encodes CASSRVGEQYF.

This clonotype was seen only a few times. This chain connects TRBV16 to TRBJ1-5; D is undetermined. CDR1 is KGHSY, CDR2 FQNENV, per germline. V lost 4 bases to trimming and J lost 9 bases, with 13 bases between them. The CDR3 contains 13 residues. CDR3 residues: CASSRIAGLPQHF. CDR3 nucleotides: TGTGCCAGCAGCCGAATAGCCGGTTTGCCCCAGCATTTT.

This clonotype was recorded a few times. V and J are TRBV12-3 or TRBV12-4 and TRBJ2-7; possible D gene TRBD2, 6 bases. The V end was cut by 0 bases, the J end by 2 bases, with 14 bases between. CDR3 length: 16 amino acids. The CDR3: CASSLARSSDTYEQYF. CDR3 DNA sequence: TGTGCCAGCAGTTTAGCGCGTTCTAGCGACACCTACGAGCAGTACTTC.

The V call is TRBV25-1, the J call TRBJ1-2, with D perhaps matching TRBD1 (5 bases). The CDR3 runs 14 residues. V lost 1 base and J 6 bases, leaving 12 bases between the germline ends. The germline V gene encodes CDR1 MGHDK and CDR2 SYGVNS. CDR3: CASSESGRDHGYTF. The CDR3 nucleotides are TGTGCCAGCAGTGAATCAGGCAGGGACCATGGCTACACCTTC.

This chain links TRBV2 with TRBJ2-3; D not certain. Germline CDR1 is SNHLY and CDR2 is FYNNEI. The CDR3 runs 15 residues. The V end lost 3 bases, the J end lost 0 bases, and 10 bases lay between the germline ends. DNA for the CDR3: TGTGCCAGCAGTGACGACATGCTTAGCACAGATACGCAGTATTTT. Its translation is CASSDDMLSTDTQYF.

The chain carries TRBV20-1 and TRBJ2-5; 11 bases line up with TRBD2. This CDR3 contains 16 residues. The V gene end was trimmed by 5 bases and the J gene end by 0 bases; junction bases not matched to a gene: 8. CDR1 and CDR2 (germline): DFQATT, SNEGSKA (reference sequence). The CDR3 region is CSALTGTSGDQETQYF. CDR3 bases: TGCAGTGCTTTGACCGGGACTAGCGGAGACCAAGAGACCCAGTACTTC.

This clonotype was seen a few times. The CDR3 reads CAWSPLAGGTDTQYF. CDR3 DNA sequence: TGTGCCTGGAGTCCACTAGCGGGGGGCACAGATACGCAGTATTTT. The chain uses TRBV30 and TRBJ2-3, with TRBD2 identical over 11 bases. CDR1 GTSNPN and CDR2 SVGIG come from the germline V gene (reference sequence). This CDR3 contains 15 residues. The V segment lost 2 bases and the J segment 1 base; nucleotides outside the gene matches: 2.

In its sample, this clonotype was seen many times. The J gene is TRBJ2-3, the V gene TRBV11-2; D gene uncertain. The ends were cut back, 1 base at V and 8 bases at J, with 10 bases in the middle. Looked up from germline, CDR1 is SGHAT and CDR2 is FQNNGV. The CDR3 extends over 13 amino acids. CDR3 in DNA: TGTGCCAGCAGCTTAGCGGACCGCATTACGCAGTATTTT. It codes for CASSLADRITQYF.

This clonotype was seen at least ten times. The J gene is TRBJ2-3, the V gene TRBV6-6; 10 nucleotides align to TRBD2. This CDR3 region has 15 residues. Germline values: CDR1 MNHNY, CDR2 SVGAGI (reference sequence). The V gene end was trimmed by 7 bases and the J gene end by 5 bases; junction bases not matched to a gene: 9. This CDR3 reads CASIVSGGAGDTQYF. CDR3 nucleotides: TGTGCCAGCATCGTAAGCGGGGGGGCTGGAGATACGCAGTATTTT.

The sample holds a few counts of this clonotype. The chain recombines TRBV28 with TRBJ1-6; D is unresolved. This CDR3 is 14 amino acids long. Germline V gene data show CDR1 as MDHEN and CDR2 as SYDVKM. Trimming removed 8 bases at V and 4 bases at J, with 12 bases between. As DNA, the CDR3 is TGTGCCAGCTATAACCGTCTATATAATTCACCCCTCCACTTT. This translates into CASYNRLYNSPLHF. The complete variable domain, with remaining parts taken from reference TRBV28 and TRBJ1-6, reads DVKVTQSSRYLVKRTGEKVFLECVQDMDHENMFWYRQDPGLGLRLIYFSYDVKMKEKGDIPEGYSVSREKKERFSLILESASTNQTSMYLCASYNRLYNSPLHFGNGTRLTVT.

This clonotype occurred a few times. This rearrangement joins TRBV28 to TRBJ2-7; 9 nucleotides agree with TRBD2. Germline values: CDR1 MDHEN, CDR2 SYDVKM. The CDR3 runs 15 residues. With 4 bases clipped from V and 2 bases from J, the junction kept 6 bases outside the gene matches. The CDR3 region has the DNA TGTGCCAGCAGTTCTAGCGGGAACATAGCCTACGAGCAGTACTTC. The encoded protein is CASSSSGNIAYEQYF.

The CDR3: CASSLVPRGASTGELFF. CDR3 coding DNA: TGTGCCAGCAGCTTAGTCCCCCGAGGGGCTAGCACCGGGGAGCTGTTTTTT. V and J are TRBV7-6 and TRBJ2-2; D is tentatively TRBD1 or TRBD2 (5 bases each). Germline CDR1 SGHVS, CDR2 FNYEAQ. The CDR3 consists of 17 residues. The germline V and J ends were trimmed by 1 base and 4 bases, with 16 bases remaining between them.

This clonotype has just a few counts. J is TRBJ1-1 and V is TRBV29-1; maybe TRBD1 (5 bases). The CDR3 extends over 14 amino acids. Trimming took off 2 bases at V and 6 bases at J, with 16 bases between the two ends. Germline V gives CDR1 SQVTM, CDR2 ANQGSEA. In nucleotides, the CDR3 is TGCAGCGTTGAACCGAACAGGACCCCCCCTGAAGCTTTCTTT. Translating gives CSVEPNRTPPEAFF.

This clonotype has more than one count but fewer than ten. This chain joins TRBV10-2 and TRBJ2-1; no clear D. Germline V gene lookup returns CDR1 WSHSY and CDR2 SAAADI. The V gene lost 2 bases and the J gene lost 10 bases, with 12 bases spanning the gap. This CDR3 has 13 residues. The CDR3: CASSEMGGWEQFF. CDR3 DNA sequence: TGCGCCAGCAGTGAGATGGGTGGGTGGGAGCAGTTCTTC.

CDR3 DNA: TGTGCCAGCGGGACCGGATCTGCTGGAAACACCATATATTTT. This encodes CASGTGSAGNTIYF. The chain recombines TRBV7-6 with TRBJ1-3, with D tentatively TRBD1 (5 bases). Germline V gene data show CDR1 as SGHVS and CDR2 as FNYEAQ. The CDR3 has 14 amino acids. V was pared by 8 bases and J by 2 bases, with 13 bases between.

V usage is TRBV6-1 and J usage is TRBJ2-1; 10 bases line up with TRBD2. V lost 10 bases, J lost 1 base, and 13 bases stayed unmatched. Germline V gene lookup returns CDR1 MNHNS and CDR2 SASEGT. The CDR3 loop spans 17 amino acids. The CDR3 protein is CATTGPLSGGSYNEQFF. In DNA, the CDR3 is TGTGCCACTACGGGCCCCCTTAGCGGGGGGTCCTACAATGAGCAGTTCTTC.

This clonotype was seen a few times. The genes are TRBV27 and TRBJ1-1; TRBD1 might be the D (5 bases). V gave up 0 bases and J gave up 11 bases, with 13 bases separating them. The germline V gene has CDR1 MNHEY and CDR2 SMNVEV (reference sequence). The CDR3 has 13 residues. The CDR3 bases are TGTGCCAGCAGTTTATCGGTTAGACAGCTCGCTTTCTTT. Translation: CASSLSVRQLAFF.